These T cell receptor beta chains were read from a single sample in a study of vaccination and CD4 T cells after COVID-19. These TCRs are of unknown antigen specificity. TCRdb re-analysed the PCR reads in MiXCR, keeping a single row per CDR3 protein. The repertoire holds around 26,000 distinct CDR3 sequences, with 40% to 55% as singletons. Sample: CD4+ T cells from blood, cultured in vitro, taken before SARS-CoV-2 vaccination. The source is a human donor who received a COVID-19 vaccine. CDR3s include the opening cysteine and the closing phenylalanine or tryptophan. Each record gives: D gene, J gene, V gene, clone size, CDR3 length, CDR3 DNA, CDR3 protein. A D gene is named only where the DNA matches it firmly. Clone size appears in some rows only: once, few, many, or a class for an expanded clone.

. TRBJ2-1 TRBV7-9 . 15 TGTGCCAGCAGCTTTAGGGGGGTCTCCTACAATGAGCAGTTCTTC CASSFRGVSYNEQFF
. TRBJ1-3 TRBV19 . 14 TGTGCCAGTAGTATGAGCGGCTCTGGAAACACCATATATTTT CASSMSGSGNTIYF
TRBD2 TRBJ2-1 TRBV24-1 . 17 TGTGCCACCAGTGACCCCGGGACTAGCGGGGGGCGGGATGAGCAGTTCTTC CATSDPGTSGGRDEQFF
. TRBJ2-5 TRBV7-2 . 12 TGTGCCAGCAGCTTAGCCGATCGAACCCAGTACTTC CASSLADRTQYF
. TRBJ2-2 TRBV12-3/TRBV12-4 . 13 TGTGCCAGCAGTCGACAGGCGACCGGGGAGCTGTTTTTT CASSRQATGELFF
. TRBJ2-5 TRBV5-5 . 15 TGTGCCAGCAGCCCCACATCCCCTGGTCGAGAGACCCAGTACTTC CASSPTSPGRETQYF
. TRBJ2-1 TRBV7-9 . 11 TGTGCCAGCAGCCGGGGGAATGAGCAGTTCTTC CASSRGNEQFF
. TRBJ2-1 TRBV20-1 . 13 TGCAGTGCGCGGGAAGGGGGGACCCTCAATCAGTTCTTC CSAREGGTLNQFF
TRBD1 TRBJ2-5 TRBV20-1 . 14 TGCAGTGCTGGGACGGGACAGGGAAAAGAGACCCAGTACTTC CSAGTGQGKETQYF
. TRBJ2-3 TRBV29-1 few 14 TGCAGCGTTGAAGACCGCAGGCTTTCAGATACGCAGTATTTT CSVEDRRLSDTQYF
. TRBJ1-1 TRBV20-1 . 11 TGCAGTGCTAGTCCCGACACTGAAGCTTTCTTT CSASPDTEAFF
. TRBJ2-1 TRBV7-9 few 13 TGTGCCAGCAGCTTAGACAGCTACAATGAGCAGTTCTTC CASSLDSYNEQFF
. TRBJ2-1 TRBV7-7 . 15 TGTGCCAGCAGCCCAGACTGGAGCTCCTACAATGAGCAGTTCTTC CASSPDWSSYNEQFF
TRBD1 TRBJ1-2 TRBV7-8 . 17 TGTGCCAGCAGCTTAGGCCGGAGGAGGGGACAGGCGGATGGCTACACCTTC CASSLGRRRGQADGYTF
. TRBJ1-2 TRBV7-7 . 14 TGTGCCAGCAGCTTAACAGGGCGCGGCTATGGCTACACCTTC CASSLTGRGYGYTF
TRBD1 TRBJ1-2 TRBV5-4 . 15 TGTGCCAGCAGCTACCGGGACAGGGGGGACGATGGCTACACCTTC CASSYRDRGDDGYTF
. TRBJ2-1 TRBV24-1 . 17 TGTGCCACCAGTGAAGCTGATGGGGGGGCGTCCTACAATGAGCAGTTCTTC CATSEADGGASYNEQFF
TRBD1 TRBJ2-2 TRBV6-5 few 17 TGTGCCAGCAGTTCGGATATGACAGGGGTGGGGACCGGGGAGCTGTTTTTT CASSSDMTGVGTGELFF
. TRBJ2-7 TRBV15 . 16 TGTGCCACCAGCAGAGACGCAAGTGCAGGCTCCTACGAGCAGTACTTC CATSRDASAGSYEQYF
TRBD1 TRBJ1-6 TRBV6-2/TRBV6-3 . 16 TGTGCCAGCTCGATAACTGGACAGGGTTTAAATTCACCCCTCCACTTT CASSITGQGLNSPLHF
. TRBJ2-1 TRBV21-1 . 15 TGTGCCACCTCGCCTTGTCAAAGCTCCTACAATGAGCAGTTCTTC CATSPCQSSYNEQFF
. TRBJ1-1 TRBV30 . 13 TGTGCCTGGAGTGTTATGGGGTCACGAGGCGCTTTCTTT CAWSVMGSRGAFF
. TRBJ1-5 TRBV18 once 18 TGTGCCAGCTCTTACCGTCCGAGGACCGGGGATAGCAATCAGCCCCAGCATTTT CASSYRPRTGDSNQPQHF
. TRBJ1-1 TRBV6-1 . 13 TGTGCCAGCAGTGAGCGGTTGGGGGCTGAAGCTTTCTTT CASSERLGAEAFF
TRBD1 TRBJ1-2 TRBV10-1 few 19 TGCGCCAGCAGTGAGCCGAGCTGGGACAGGGGCGAGCCTAACTATGGCTACACCTTC CASSEPSWDRGEPNYGYTF
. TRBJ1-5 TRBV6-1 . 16 TGTGCCAGCAGCGATGAGCGGAGGGGGTTACGACAGCCCCAGCATTTT CASSDERRGLRQPQHF
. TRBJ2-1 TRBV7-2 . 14 TGTGCCAGCAAACCCCGCGTGGGGGGACATGAGCAGTTCTTC CASKPRVGGHEQFF
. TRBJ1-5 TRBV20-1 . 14 TGCAGTGCTAGAGGGGACATTAGCAATCAGCCCCAGCATTTT CSARGDISNQPQHF
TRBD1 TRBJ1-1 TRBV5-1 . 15 TGCGCCAGCAGCGGAGGGGGACAGGCGTACACTGAAGCTTTCTTT CASSGGGQAYTEAFF
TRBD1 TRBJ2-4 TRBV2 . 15 TGTGCCAGCAGGCCAGACAGGGCGGGCAAAAACATTCAGTACTTC CASRPDRAGKNIQYF
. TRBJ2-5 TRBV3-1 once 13 TGTGCCAGCGGTGTGGGGCCGGAAGAGACCCAGTACTTC CASGVGPEETQYF